This T cell receptor (beta chain) was identified during a study of shared clonotypes between healthy human individuals (dated by TCRdb to about 2020). Regarding the research as a whole: Two women and three men aged 18 to 49 years were included in the cohort. Per donor, three plates each were used for CD4 naive and CD4 memory, two for CD8 naive, and one for CD8 memory. The study deeply sequenced blood TCR repertoires of 5 or 6 healthy adults to estimate repertoire size and the extent of clonotype sharing between individuals. To increase sequencing depth and limit assay-specific biases, TCR repertoire library preparation and sequencing were carried out by different laboratories using diverse techniques. Leukapheresis yielded between about 0.85 and 9.5 billion PBMCs per donor.

Results and caveats for the whole study, not just this receptor: Based on pairwise subsampling, the degree of clonotype sharing among donors was expected to be affected by sequencing depth. The genetic and exposure-history diversity represented was limited by the small number of donors. Larger estimated clonotype richness was generally found for naive subsets than for memory subsets. Approximately 5% of naive CD4, 3.5% of naive CD8, 2.3% of memory CD4, and around 0.42% of memory CD8 clonotypes were shared across several donors. Compared with non-shared clonotypes, the clonotypes found in all four sorted-subset donors had higher generation probabilities. Incomplete sequencing was indicated by rarefaction of sorted-subset datasets, despite the large sequencing depth. Sampling was restricted to blood, and TCR repertoires in tissues likely differ from the TCR repertoires found in blood.

This clone was counted only a few times. The antigen it binds to is not known. There are no base qualities to consult, and no much larger clone falls within one base. Using the deep immunoSEQ assay, TCR CDR3 regions were amplified from genomic DNA by multiplex PCR. For each cell subset, the extracted genomic DNA was distributed evenly across all wells of several immunoSEQ 96-well plates, and each plate served as one replicate. Each replicate PCR for sorted subsets received about 200 ng genomic DNA, equal to around 32,000 T cell genomes. Purified libraries were measured with a Qubit 3.0 fluorometer, size-checked on a Bioanalyzer 2100, and measured again with the KAPA Library Quantification kit. Each immunoSEQ 96-well plate was sequenced on its own single-read 150-cycle Illumina NextSeq 550 flow cell. Per the authors' processing: Because the immunoSEQ output held only junctional sequences and lacked quality scores, the filtering could not match the filtering applied to full-length reads. Sequences were annotated with PyIR, a Python wrapper for IgBLAST v1.9, and V/J genes and CDR3 were assigned using IMGT germline references. Reads were filtered out if the reads had weak V/J assignments (E-value above 1e-6), no CDR3, stop codons, out-of-frame junctions, or ambiguous translated residues. V3J clonotypes were defined as sequences sharing an identical inferred V gene, J gene, and CDR3 amino acid sequence. Percentage overlap between repertoires was calculated by dividing the number of shared unique clonotypes by the size of the smaller repertoire. RTK rarefaction, the Chao1 estimator, and Recon v2.1 estimates of unobserved clonotypes were used to assess repertoire richness. For all TCRbeta clonotypes obtained by the gDNA method from several donors, generation probabilities were computed with OLGA. Imported from immuneACCESS, the table was reduced by TCRdb to in-frame sequences with V and J called. These copies leave out some clones; in studies compared against another copy, an unresolved V gene accounts for under half, and the cause of the remainder is not known. The V and J calls and clone size come from that table; D and trimming were worked out from the DNA. The sample contains over 2 million clones, approximately 95% of them found a single time. Roughly 0.13% of the sample is taken by the ten largest.

The donors were healthy, HIV-negative adults with no recently reported acute infections or vaccinations. Every donor was a Caucasian adult living in Nashville, Tennessee, USA. CD4+ T cells were enriched by magnetic negative selection, after which naive cells were positively selected on CD45RA and the negative fraction was taken as the memory subset. After blood collection by leukapheresis, PBMCs were isolated using Ficoll-Histopaque density gradient centrifugation and then cryopreserved in the vapor phase of liquid nitrogen. Analytical flow cytometry was used to check the purity and quantity of each magnetically sorted T cell population. From each sorted fraction, genomic DNA was isolated and quantified by UV absorbance on a Nanodrop 2000c. The germline V gene gives CDR1 as KGHSY and CDR2 as FQNENV. Trimming costs V 0 bases and J 8 bases, and their ends lie 10 bases apart. From the cysteine up to the phenylalanine, the CDR3 has a length of 13 residues. This entry keeps only the CDR3 DNA: 39 bases, framed from base 1.

The material sequenced was naive CD4+ T cells sorted from blood. What this sample's cell subset or site label stands for: CD45RA+ positively selected. The source of this sequence is a man between 18 and 35 years old in good health. The rearrangement combines TRBV16 with TRBJ1-2, with the D gene too uncertain to name. The base sequence is TGTGCCAGCAGCCAATCCACAGTGCGAGGCTACACCTTC. This sequence encodes CASSQSTVRGYTF. Beyond the CDR3, the reference TRBV16 and TRBJ1-2 genes provide the residues; the full variable domain reads: GEEVAQTPKHLVRGEGQKAKLYCAPIKGHSYVFWYQQVLKNEFKFLISFQNENVFDETGMPKERFSAKCLPNSPCSLEIQATKLEDSAVYFCASSQSTVRGYTFGSGTRLTVV.